The 9 T cell receptor beta chains below come from one sample, sequenced in a study of spatial heterogeneity in lung cancer. Time point of the sample: sample taken at primary tumor resection. TCRdb redid the calling of the 5' RACE reads with MiXCR, one entry per CDR3 protein. The table lists thousands of distinct CDR3 sequences, roughly 4.3% of them singletons. The material sequenced was PBMCs, taken at surgery. The source of these receptors is a male donor with early-stage non-small cell lung cancer.

This clonotype is classed as medium-sized. This chain connects TRBV5-1 to TRBJ1-5; 7 bases line up with TRBD1. The CDR3 length is 15 residues. V lost 0 bases, J lost 5 bases, and 5 bases stayed unmatched. The V gene's germline CDR1 is SGHRS and CDR2 YFSETQ. CDR3 DNA sequence: TGCGCCAGCAGCTTGGAGGGGGCGGCCTATCAGCCCCAGCATTTT. Translating it yields CASSLEGAAYQPQHF. Full variable domain (rest looked up from reference TRBV5-1 and TRBJ1-5): KAGVTQTPRYLIKTRGQQVTLSCSPISGHRSVSWYQQTPGQGLQFLFEYFSETQRNKGNFPGRFSGRQFSNSRSEMNVSTLELGDSALYLCASSLEGAAYQPQHFGDGTRLSIL.

By proportion, this clonotype is medium-sized. The chain uses TRBV6-5 and TRBJ2-1; 11 bases are a match to TRBD2. V was clipped by 7 bases and J by 8 bases; unmatched bases: 7. Germline loops: CDR1 MNHEY, CDR2 SVGAGI. This CDR3 has 14 amino acids. CDR3 coding DNA: TGTGCCAGCAACCCTAGCGGGGGGCAGTATGAGCAGTTCTTC. Its protein is CASNPSGGQYEQFF.

This clonotype was detected many times. V is TRBV9 and J is TRBJ1-4; D remains unclear. Germline assignment: CDR1 SGDLS and CDR2 YYNGEE. Trimming took off 5 bases at V and 7 bases at J, with 12 bases between the two ends. CDR3 length: 13 amino acids. Written as DNA, the CDR3 is TGTGCCAGCAGTTATAGAGGTGGTGAAAAACTGTTTTTT. Protein: CASSYRGGEKLFF.

This clonotype came up many times. This chain joins TRBV7-8 and TRBJ1-2, with TRBD1 matching over 8 bases. The CDR3 length is 16 residues. J gave up 5 bases and V 5 bases, and 13 bases lay outside the gene matches. Germline assignment: CDR1 SGHVS and CDR2 FQNEAQ. CDR3 nucleotide sequence: TGTGCCAGCAGCCAGATCGTGGGACAGGAAGGGTATGGCTACACCTTC. This translates into CASSQIVGQEGYGYTF.

This clonotype was recorded at least ten times. The rearrangement links TRBV5-5 to TRBJ2-7; D assignment may be TRBD1 or TRBD2 (5 bases each). This CDR3 comprises 13 residues. Germline CDR1 and CDR2: SGHKS and YYEKEE (reference sequence). The CDR3 nucleotides are TGTGTCAGCAGCCACGGGACGGAAAGGGAGCAGTACGTC. Protein sequence: CVSSHGTEREQYV.

Ten or more counts support this clonotype. The chain links TRBV10-3 to TRBJ2-3; D gene uncertain. Germline values: CDR1 ENHRY, CDR2 SYGVKD. V lost 6 bases, J lost 0 bases, and 10 bases lay in between. This CDR3 region has 14 residues. CDR3 bases: TGTGCCATCAGCCACGGACCCAGCACAGATACGCAGTATTTT. This sequence encodes CAISHGPSTDTQYF.

This clonotype was recorded many times. CDR3: CASSSTGNGGGTDTQYF. CDR3 bases: TGTGCCAGCAGCTCGACAGGGAACGGAGGTGGCACAGATACGCAGTATTTT. This sequence joins TRBV11-2 and TRBJ2-3; 7 nucleotides match TRBD1. The CDR3 loop spans 17 amino acids. With 4 bases clipped from V and 1 base from J, the junction kept 11 bases outside the gene matches. Germline loops: CDR1 SGHAT, CDR2 FQNNGV. Based on the CDR3 plus reference TRBV11-2 and TRBJ2-3, the full variable domain is EAGVAQSPRYKIIEKRQSVAFWCNPISGHATLYWYQQILGQGPKLLIQFQNNGVVDDSQLPKDRFSAERLKGVDSTLKIQPAKLEDSAVYLCASSSTGNGGGTDTQYFGPGTRLTVL.

There are many counts of this clonotype. This chain uses TRBV29-1 with TRBJ1-5; no firm D call. CDR3 size: 12 residues. The V end lost 6 bases, the J end lost 2 bases, and 8 bases lay between the germline ends. The germline V gene has CDR1 SQVTM and CDR2 ANQGSEA. The CDR3 coding sequence is TGCAGCGTGTCCGCTGGCAATCAGCCCCAGCATTTT. This sequence encodes CSVSAGNQPQHF.

The table lists this clonotype with many counts. The J gene is TRBJ2-2, the V gene TRBV20-1, with D maybe TRBD1 (5 bases). This CDR3 contains 14 residues. Trimming stripped 3 bases from V and 8 bases from J, with 16 bases between. Germline CDR1 DFQATT, CDR2 SNEGSKA (reference sequence). CDR3 protein: CSASFSQGIGELFF. Written as DNA, the CDR3 is TGCAGTGCTAGTTTTTCCCAGGGTATAGGGGAGCTGTTTTTT.